Shown below are 19 T cell receptor beta chains from a single sample sequenced in a study of identical twins. TCRdb itself ran the 5' RACE reads through MiXCR, one entry per CDR3 protein. The sample includes just over 450,000 distinct CDR3 sequences, 13% to 15% of them seen just once. Separately, the same data were catalogued under a study of yellow fever vaccine responses in identical twins.

The specimen sequenced was CD4+ T cells sorted from blood. The receptors derive from a woman aged 18-29 years in good health.

The V gene is TRBV9, the J gene TRBJ2-5; 10 positions match TRBD2. Germline CDR1 is SGDLS and CDR2 is YYNGEE. The CDR3 contains 18 residues. The V gene end was trimmed by 0 bases and the J gene end by 2 bases; junction bases not matched to a gene: 10. As DNA, the CDR3 is TGTGCCAGCAGCGTAGTTAGCGGGGGGATTGAACCTCAAGAGACCCAGTACTTC. Its translation: CASSVVSGGIEPQETQYF.

The chain joins TRBV5-1 to TRBJ1-5; possibly TRBD1 for D (6 bases). The germline V gene has CDR1 SGHRS and CDR2 YFSETQ. The CDR3 runs to 14 residues. V was cut by 0 bases and J by 3 bases, with 7 bases left in between. The chain's CDR3 is CASSLEGDNQPQHF. CDR3 in DNA: TGCGCCAGCAGCTTGGAGGGGGACAATCAGCCCCAGCATTTT.

The rearrangement joins TRBV18 to TRBJ2-7; 8 nucleotides agree with TRBD1. V lost 4 bases and J lost 10; bases outside the gene matches: 9. Germline V gene data show CDR1 as KGHSH and CDR2 as LQKENI. The CDR3 spans 13 residues. The CDR3 DNA sequence: TGTGCCAGCTCACTCGGACAGGGCTACGGACAGTACTTC. Translation gives CASSLGQGYGQYF.

This clonotype has ten or more counts. One end of the junction is discordant with germline, which a read error may explain. The chain uses TRBV7-2 and TRBJ2-1, with a possible D match to TRBD1 (6 bases). CDR3 length: 13 residues. The V gene's germline CDR1 is SGHTA and CDR2 FQGNSA. This CDR3 is CASSSRGQGVPSF. The CDR3 DNA reads as TGTGCCAGCAGCTCAAGGGGACAAGGAGTCCCCAGCTTC.

V is TRBV20-1 and J is TRBJ2-3, with D tentatively TRBD2 (6 bases). The CDR3 spans 15 residues. V was pared by 6 bases and J by 6 bases, with 22 bases between. The germline V gene has CDR1 DFQATT and CDR2 SNEGSKA (reference sequence). This CDR3 is CSADLRLGAMDTQYF. CDR3 DNA: TGCAGTGCAGACCTACGACTAGGTGCCATGGATACGCAGTATTTT.

This clonotype was found a few times. This may stem from a read error, because a much larger clone lies one nucleotide away. J is TRBJ2-3 and V is TRBV9; no firm D call. Trimming removed 0 bases from V and 1 base from J, with 3 bases in between. Germline V CDR1 and CDR2: SGDLS, YYNGEE. The CDR3 runs 13 residues. The CDR3 loop is CASSVAGTDTQYF. CDR3 nucleotides: TGTGCCAGCAGCGTAGCGGGCACAGATACGCAGTATTTT.

The chain is built from TRBV25-1 and TRBJ2-7; 9 positions match TRBD1. With 7 bases clipped from V and 9 bases from J, the junction kept 4 bases outside the gene matches. CDR1 is MGHDK and CDR2 is SYGVNS in the germline V gene. The CDR3 is 11 residues long. DNA for the CDR3: TGTGCCAGCAATACAGGGGGCGCGCAGTACTTC. It encodes CASNTGGAQYF.

This clonotype appeared a few times. The V and J genes are TRBV6-5 and TRBJ2-7, with D possibly TRBD1 on 5 matching bases. V was clipped by 0 bases and J by 2 bases, with 11 bases between them. The CDR3 totals 15 residues. CDR1 MNHEY and CDR2 SVGAGI come from the germline V gene. DNA for the CDR3: TGTGCCAGCAGTTACTCAGGGGTTACGGCCTACGAGCAGTACTTC. This codes for CASSYSGVTAYEQYF.

This clonotype occurred a few times. V gene TRBV20-1 combines with J gene TRBJ2-7; 11 bases agree with TRBD2. V lost 8 bases, J lost 2 bases, and 5 bases stayed unmatched. The CDR3 extends over 13 amino acids. CDR1 is DFQATT and CDR2 is SNEGSKA in the germline V gene (reference sequence). The CDR3, as DNA: TGCAGTCCAAGTAGCGGGAGGGCCTACGAGCAGTACTTC. It is translated as CSPSSGRAYEQYF.

This clonotype has only a few counts. The chain is built from TRBV18 and TRBJ2-3; perhaps D is TRBD1 or TRBD2 (5 bases each). CDR1 KGHSH and CDR2 LQKENI come from the germline V gene. This CDR3 comprises 13 residues. V lost 10 bases and J lost 4, with 15 bases in between. The CDR3 loop is CATREGIPDTQYF. CDR3 in DNA: TGTGCCACCCGAGAGGGGATCCCAGATACGCAGTATTTT.

This clonotype was detected a few times. The rearrangement uses TRBV20-1 and TRBJ2-3; a weak D match, TRBD2 (6 bases). This CDR3 comprises 14 residues. From germline, CDR1 is DFQATT and CDR2 SNEGSKA (reference sequence). V lost 6 bases to trimming and J lost 5 bases, with 18 bases between them. The CDR3, as DNA: TGCAGTGCAAGGGACTCGAGGGGCTTAGATACGCAGTATTTT. Protein product: CSARDSRGLDTQYF.

The chain combines TRBV20-1 with TRBJ2-7; no clear D gene. CDR1 is DFQATT, CDR2 SNEGSKA, per germline (reference sequence). The CDR3 is made up of 13 amino acids. V lost 6 bases and J lost 3, with 15 bases in between. CDR3 loop: CSAFDSSDYEQYF. For the CDR3, the DNA is TGCAGTGCGTTTGATTCTTCGGACTACGAGCAGTACTTC.

DNA of the CDR3: TGCGCCAGCAGCTACCGACAGAACAATGAGCAGTTCTTC. The encoded protein is CASSYRQNNEQFF. The chain recombines TRBV4-3 with TRBJ2-1; the D gene is possibly TRBD1 (5 bases). The germline V and J ends were trimmed by 5 bases and 5 bases, with 10 bases remaining between them. The CDR3 spans 13 residues. Germline assignment: CDR1 LGHNA and CDR2 YSLEER.

This clonotype was seen a handful of times. V and J are TRBV5-6 and TRBJ1-1; D gene uncertain. V was trimmed by 6 bases and J by 1 base, leaving 10 bases between them. The germline V gene has CDR1 SGHDT and CDR2 YYEEEE. The CDR3 runs 13 residues. CDR3 in DNA: TGTGCCAGCAAAGCCAGGAAGAACACTGAAGCTTTCTTT. Amino acid sequence: CASKARKNTEAFF.

The CDR3 DNA reads TGTGCCAGCATAGGGGGGGTCGCAGATACGCAGTATTTT. Its translation is CASIGGVADTQYF. This chain links TRBV2 with TRBJ2-3; D perhaps matches TRBD2 (7 bases). This CDR3 has 13 residues. Germline CDR1 SNHLY, CDR2 FYNNEI. The V end lost 7 bases, the J end lost 4 bases, and 12 bases lay between the germline ends.

This clonotype was seen only a few times. The chain employs TRBV12-3 or TRBV12-4 and TRBJ2-1; TRBD2 aligns across 12 bases. This CDR3 is built from 17 residues. The trim removed 4 bases at V and 7 bases at J, leaving 11 bases unmatched. Written as DNA, the CDR3 is TGTGCCAGCAGTTCCCTCCTAGCGGGAGGGCATGGGAATGAGCAGTTCTTC. Translating gives CASSSLLAGGHGNEQFF.

The rearrangement uses TRBV12-3 or TRBV12-4 and TRBJ1-1; 7 bases align to TRBD1. Losses at the gene ends were 7 bases for V and 5 bases for J; bases not matched to a gene: 13. The CDR3 consists of 15 residues. DNA for the CDR3: TGTGCCAGCACCCACTCCGGGCAGGGGGTAACTGAAGCTTTCTTT. Protein: CASTHSGQGVTEAFF.

The chain has TRBV28 and TRBJ1-2, with D tentatively TRBD1 (5 bases). The CDR3 spans 17 residues. Deletions cut 3 bases from V and 0 bases from J, with 17 bases between. Germline V gives CDR1 MDHEN, CDR2 SYDVKM. The CDR3 is CASSFPTDPQSNYGYTF. The CDR3 region has the DNA TGTGCCAGCAGTTTCCCGACAGACCCTCAGTCTAACTATGGCTACACCTTC.

The chain joins TRBV12-3 or TRBV12-4 to TRBJ2-3; D remains ambiguous. The V end lost 3 bases, the J end lost 3 bases, and 7 bases lay between the germline ends. The CDR3 spans 13 residues. CDR3 sequence reads: CASSFPVTDTQYF. Written as DNA, the CDR3 is TGTGCCAGCAGTTTTCCGGTTACAGATACGCAGTATTTT.